The 27 T cell receptor beta chains reported below all come from one sample, sequenced in a study of cytomegalovirus exposure and HLA in healthy donors. The PCR employed 60 Vbeta primers together with 13 Jbeta primers. The repertoire was sequenced with immunoSEQ multiplex PCR; TCRdb's copy has only in-frame clones and lacks some. Of about 59,000 clones in the sample, approximately 75% were seen once. Sequenced input: PBMCs. The receptors derive from a man aged 25-45 years in good health and CMV-seropositive.

The chain links TRBV2 to TRBJ2-7; D is possibly TRBD2 (6 bases). The V end was cut by 2 bases, the J end by 4 bases, with 21 bases between. The CDR3 has 17 amino acids. The germline gives CDR1 SNHLY, CDR2 FYNNEI. For the CDR3, the DNA is TGTGCCAGCAGTGAATCCACCGGCGGACAAGGAGGGTACGAGCAGTACTTC. Amino acids: CASSESTGGQGGYEQYF. Full variable domain (missing parts from reference TRBV2 and TRBJ2-7): EPEVTQTPSHQVTQMGQEVILRCVPISNHLYFYWYRQILGQKVEFLVSFYNNEISEKSEIFDDQFSVERPDGSNFTLKIRSTKLEDSAMYFCASSESTGGQGGYEQYFGPGTRLTVT.

The V gene is TRBV18, the J gene TRBJ1-1; 7 nucleotides match TRBD1. The V segment lost 4 bases and the J segment 1 base; nucleotides outside the gene matches: 3. CDR1 and CDR2 (germline): KGHSH, LQKENI. The CDR3 consists of 14 residues. CDR3 loop: CASSLGQRNTEAFF. DNA of the CDR3: TGTGCCAGCTCACTGGGACAGAGGAACACTGAAGCTTTCTTT.

V is TRBV29-1 and J is TRBJ1-1, with D uncertain. V was shortened by 4 bases and J by 7 bases, with 16 bases between the two germline ends. Germline V lookup: CDR1 SQVTM, CDR2 ANQGSEA. CDR3 length equals 13 residues. The DNA for the CDR3 is TGCAGCGTTGCGGGAGGGCAGTGGAATGAAGCTTTCTTT. This translates into CSVAGGQWNEAFF.

A word on this clone: One end of the junction varies from germline; a read error may be responsible. The same CDR3 can be traced to other DNA sequences in this sample. The rearrangement uses TRBV6-5 and TRBJ1-5; maybe TRBD1 (5 bases). The germline gives CDR1 MNHEY, CDR2 SVGAGI. The CDR3 is 12 residues long. The CDR3 coding sequence is TGTGCCAGCAGTTACTCTCGGGGGGACCTGTATTTT. This sequence encodes CASSYSRGDLYF.

The gene calls are TRBV29-1 and TRBJ2-7, with 7 bases matching TRBD1. V lost 6 bases and J lost 3; bases outside the gene matches: 11. Germline V gene lookup returns CDR1 SQVTM and CDR2 ANQGSEA. CDR3 size: 14 residues. The chain's CDR3 is CSVQGTARGYEQYF. The CDR3, as DNA: TGCAGCGTGCAGGGGACAGCTAGAGGCTACGAGCAGTACTTC.

This sequence joins TRBV4-3 and TRBJ2-2; D is perhaps TRBD2 (7 bases). CDR1 is LGHNA and CDR2 is YSLEER in the germline V gene. V dropped 0 bases and J dropped 13 bases, with 15 bases sitting between them. This CDR3 region has 14 residues. CDR3 region: CASSQEGGASSLFF. CDR3 in DNA: TGCGCCAGCAGCCAAGAGGGGGGGGCGTCATCGCTGTTTTTT.

CDR3 DNA: TGTGCCAGCCGCCCTAACCCTAACTATGGCTACACCTTC. Protein product: CASRPNPNYGYTF. The chain couples TRBV6-5 to TRBJ1-2, with D unresolved. Per the germline V gene, CDR1 is MNHEY and CDR2 is SVGAGI. Between the trimmed V and J ends, which lost 8 bases and 0 bases, there was a span of 10 bases. This CDR3 spans 13 amino acids.

A few counts support this clone. For the CDR3, the DNA is TGTGCCAGTAGTATTAGGGGGAGCAACTATGGCTACACCTTC. As protein: CASSIRGSNYGYTF. V usage is TRBV19 and J usage is TRBJ1-2, with TRBD1 as a possible D gene (6 bases). The CDR3 spans 14 residues. Per the germline V gene, CDR1 is LNHDA and CDR2 is SQIVND (reference sequence). V was cut by 3 bases and J by 2 bases, with 10 bases left in between.

This clone turned up a few times. The chain links TRBV6-4 to TRBJ2-3; TRBD2 matches 10 bases. Germline CDR1 reads MRHNA; CDR2 reads SNTAGT. J was trimmed by 1 base and V by 2 bases; bases with no gene match: 0. The CDR3 contains 15 residues. The CDR3 DNA follows: TGTGCCAGCAGTGACACTAGCGGGGGCACAGATACGCAGTATTTT. Its protein product is CASSDTSGGTDTQYF.

This clone showed up just a few times. The CDR3 nucleotides are TGTGCCAGCAGCCGACCGGGAGGGGAAGGGACTGAAGCTTTCTTT. It yields the protein CASSRPGGEGTEAFF. V is TRBV6-5 and J is TRBJ1-1, with D perhaps TRBD1 (5 bases). V was shortened by 6 bases and J by 5 bases, with 19 bases between the two germline ends. Germline assignment: CDR1 MNHEY and CDR2 SVGAGI. CDR3 size: 15 residues.

The chain carries TRBV7-8 and TRBJ1-5; D call uncertain. There are 13 residues in the CDR3. V was shortened by 0 bases and J by 4 bases, with 4 bases between the two germline ends. The germline V gene encodes CDR1 SGHVS and CDR2 FQNEAQ. The CDR3 DNA sequence: TGTGCCAGCAGCTTAGCGCGGAATCAGCCCCAGCATTTT. Translating gives CASSLARNQPQHF. The complete variable domain, with remaining parts taken from reference TRBV7-8 and TRBJ1-5, reads GAGVSQSPRYKVAKRGQDVALRCDPISGHVSLFWYQQALGQGPEFLTYFQNEAQLDKSGLPSDRFFAERPEGSVSTLKIQRTQQEDSAVYLCASSLARNQPQHFGDGTRLSIL.

The chain uses TRBV4-2 and TRBJ1-2, with a tentative D call TRBD1 (5 bases). From germline, CDR1 is LGHNA and CDR2 YNFKEQ. The CDR3 runs to 13 residues. V shed 0 bases and J shed 5 bases, with 7 bases lying between them. CDR3 bases: TGTGCCAGCAGCCAAGACAGGGAATATGGCTACACCTTC. This gives the protein CASSQDREYGYTF.

This chain links TRBV7-8 with TRBJ1-2; 11 bases are shared with TRBD1. The germline V gene has CDR1 SGHVS and CDR2 FQNEAQ. The CDR3 extends over 14 amino acids. With 5 bases clipped from V and 6 bases from J, the junction kept 5 bases outside the gene matches. The CDR3 DNA reads as TGTGCCAGCAGCGTAACGGACAGGGGGCATGGCTACACCTTC. It codes for CASSVTDRGHGYTF. The full variable domain, with the rest looked up from reference TRBV7-8 and TRBJ1-2, is GAGVSQSPRYKVAKRGQDVALRCDPISGHVSLFWYQQALGQGPEFLTYFQNEAQLDKSGLPSDRFFAERPEGSVSTLKIQRTQQEDSAVYLCASSVTDRGHGYTFGSGTRLTVV.

This sequence joins TRBV9 and TRBJ2-7; weak D call: TRBD2 (6 bases). V shed 0 bases and J shed 6 bases, with 13 bases lying between them. CDR3 size: 14 residues. CDR1 is SGDLS, CDR2 YYNGEE, per germline. CDR3 sequence: CASSVVGGSSEQYF. CDR3 DNA sequence: TGTGCCAGCAGCGTAGTCGGGGGAAGTAGCGAGCAGTACTTC.

A single count supports this clone. The V call is TRBV19, the J call TRBJ2-5, with D maybe TRBD2 (6 bases). Trimming removed 3 bases at V and 2 bases at J, with 7 bases between. The CDR3 consists of 13 residues. The germline CDR1 and CDR2 sequences are LNHDA and SQIVND (reference sequence). CDR3 residues: CASSIGGQETQYF. DNA of the CDR3: TGTGCCAGTAGTATTGGGGGGCAAGAGACCCAGTACTTC. The full variable domain, rest sourced from reference TRBV19 and TRBJ2-5, is DGGITQSPKYLFRKEGQNVTLSCEQNLNHDAMYWYRQDPGQGLRLIYYSQIVNDFQKGDIAEGYSVSREKKESFPLTVTSAQKNPTAFYLCASSIGGQETQYFGPGTRLLVL.

This chain connects TRBV10-3 to TRBJ2-7, with TRBD1 matching 7 bases. The CDR3 runs to 13 residues. V lost 8 bases and J lost 3; bases outside the gene matches: 7. The germline V gene encodes CDR1 ENHRY and CDR2 SYGVKD. The CDR3 DNA reads TGTGCCATCGCAGGCAGGGGGTACTACGAGCAGTACTTC. Protein: CAIAGRGYYEQYF.

The V call is TRBV4-2, the J call TRBJ2-3; maybe TRBD2 (6 bases). Per the germline V gene, CDR1 is LGHNA and CDR2 is YNFKEQ. The CDR3 has 18 amino acids. Trimming removed 0 bases at V and 1 base at J, with 17 bases between. The CDR3 loop reads CASSQEEISGHRTDTQYF. The CDR3 bases are TGTGCCAGCAGCCAAGAGGAAATTAGCGGACACCGCACAGATACGCAGTATTTT.

The chain recombines TRBV18 with TRBJ2-2; tentatively, D is TRBD1 (6 bases). V was trimmed by 2 bases and J by 4 bases, leaving 17 bases between them. The CDR3 consists of 17 residues. Germline V CDR1 and CDR2: KGHSH, LQKENI. CDR3 sequence (DNA): TGTGCCAGCTCACCATCATCATGGGCAGGGGCCACCGGGGAGCTGTTTTTT. As protein: CASSPSSWAGATGELFF. The full variable domain, its missing parts supplied by reference TRBV18 and TRBJ2-2, is NAGVMQNPRHLVRRRGQEARLRCSPMKGHSHVYWYRQLPEEGLKFMVYLQKENIIDESGMPKERFSAEFPKEGPSILRIQQVVRGDSAAYFCASSPSSWAGATGELFFGEGSRLTVL.

The chain couples TRBV18 to TRBJ1-6; D not certain. Per germline, CDR1 KGHSH and CDR2 LQKENI. V gave up 3 bases and J gave up 9 bases, with 9 bases separating them. The CDR3 runs 13 residues. This CDR3 reads CASSPSRSSPLHF. CDR3 DNA sequence: TGTGCCAGCTCACCGTCCCGGTCTTCACCCCTCCACTTT.

The CDR3 coding sequence is TGTGCCAGCAGCTTATTAGCTGATCAGCCCCAGCATTTT. The encoded protein is CASSLLADQPQHF. The chain links TRBV7-9 to TRBJ1-5; D is unclear. The CDR3 runs 13 residues. V lost 2 bases and J lost 5, with 7 bases in between. The germline V gene has CDR1 SEHNR and CDR2 FQNEAQ (reference sequence).

The V gene is TRBV9, the J gene TRBJ2-7; D might be TRBD2 (6 bases). The germline V gene encodes CDR1 SGDLS and CDR2 YYNGEE. V was trimmed by 0 bases and J by 3 bases, leaving 19 bases between them. This CDR3 comprises 17 residues. CDR3 loop: CASSVAPMDRGSYEQYF. The CDR3 nucleotides read TGTGCCAGCAGCGTAGCACCTATGGACCGGGGGAGCTACGAGCAGTACTTC.

The chain is built from TRBV7-2 and TRBJ1-2, with 8 bases aligning to TRBD1. The germline V gene has CDR1 SGHTA and CDR2 FQGNSA. The V segment lost 6 bases and the J segment 7 bases; nucleotides outside the gene matches: 10. The CDR3 runs to 14 residues. The CDR3 reads CASSRRGQGGGYTF. CDR3 in DNA: TGTGCCAGCAGTCGAAGAGGACAGGGCGGTGGCTACACCTTC.

V usage is TRBV5-4 and J usage is TRBJ2-5; 9 nucleotides match TRBD2. V lost 4 bases to trimming and J lost 5 bases; unmatched junction nucleotides: 12. Germline loops: CDR1 SGHNT, CDR2 YYREEE (reference sequence). The CDR3 length is 16 residues. This CDR3 reads CASSPGSGGSMETQYF. DNA for the CDR3: TGTGCCAGCAGCCCAGGTAGCGGGGGCTCAATGGAGACCCAGTACTTC. Based on the CDR3 plus reference TRBV5-4 and TRBJ2-5, the full variable domain is ETGVTQSPTHLIKTRGQQVTLRCSSQSGHNTVSWYQQALGQGPQFIFQYYREEENGRGNFPPRFSGLQFPNYSSELNVNALELDDSALYLCASSPGSGGSMETQYFGPGTRLLVL.

The V call is TRBV28, the J call TRBJ2-1, with a weak D call TRBD2 (6 bases). Between the trimmed V and J ends, which lost 6 bases and 7 bases, there was a span of 13 bases. The CDR3 is made up of 13 amino acids. Germline V gene sequence: CDR1 MDHEN, CDR2 SYDVKM. CDR3 region: CASRGHGGNEQFF. The CDR3 region has the DNA TGTGCCAGCAGGGGTCACGGGGGAAATGAGCAGTTCTTC.

The chain has TRBV5-4 and TRBJ2-5, with D perhaps matching TRBD2 (5 bases). Looked up from germline, CDR1 is SGHNT and CDR2 is YYREEE (reference sequence). The V and J ends lost 7 bases and 1 base respectively, with 8 bases between them. This CDR3 has 12 amino acids. The CDR3, as DNA: TGTGCCAGCGGAGGAGGCCAAGAGACCCAGTACTTC. This codes for CASGGGQETQYF. The full variable domain, with the rest looked up from reference TRBV5-4 and TRBJ2-5, is ETGVTQSPTHLIKTRGQQVTLRCSSQSGHNTVSWYQQALGQGPQFIFQYYREEENGRGNFPPRFSGLQFPNYSSELNVNALELDDSALYLCASGGGQETQYFGPGTRLLVL.

This clone was seen just once. V usage is TRBV30 and J usage is TRBJ1-2, with 7 bases identical to TRBD1. With 5 bases clipped from V and 4 bases from J, the junction kept 10 bases outside the gene matches. CDR1 and CDR2 from the germline V gene are GTSNPN and SVGIG (reference sequence). The CDR3 is made up of 14 amino acids. The CDR3 loop reads CAWDREVRGYGYTF. CDR3 sequence (DNA): TGTGCCTGGGACAGGGAGGTCCGGGGCTATGGCTACACCTTC.

This clone was found a few times. The chain recombines TRBV5-1 with TRBJ1-1; 9 nucleotides match TRBD1. V lost 3 bases to trimming and J lost 4 bases; unmatched junction nucleotides: 16. The CDR3 has 18 residues. CDR1 is SGHRS, CDR2 YFSETQ, per germline. The CDR3 reads CASSSPPRTGVIGTEAFF. The CDR3 DNA reads TGCGCCAGCAGCTCGCCACCCCGGACAGGGGTCATCGGCACTGAAGCTTTCTTT.